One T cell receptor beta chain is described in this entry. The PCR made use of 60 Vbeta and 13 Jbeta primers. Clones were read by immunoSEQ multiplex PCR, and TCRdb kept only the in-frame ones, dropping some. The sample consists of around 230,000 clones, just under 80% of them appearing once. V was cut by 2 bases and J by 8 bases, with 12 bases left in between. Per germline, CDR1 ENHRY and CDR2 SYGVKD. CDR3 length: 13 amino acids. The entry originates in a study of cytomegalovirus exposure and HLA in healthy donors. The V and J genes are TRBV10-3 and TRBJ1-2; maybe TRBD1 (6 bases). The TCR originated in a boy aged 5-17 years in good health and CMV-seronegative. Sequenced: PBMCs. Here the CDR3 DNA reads TGTGCCATCAGTGAGCCGGGGGGCTCGGGCTACACCTTC. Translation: CAISEPGGSGYTF.